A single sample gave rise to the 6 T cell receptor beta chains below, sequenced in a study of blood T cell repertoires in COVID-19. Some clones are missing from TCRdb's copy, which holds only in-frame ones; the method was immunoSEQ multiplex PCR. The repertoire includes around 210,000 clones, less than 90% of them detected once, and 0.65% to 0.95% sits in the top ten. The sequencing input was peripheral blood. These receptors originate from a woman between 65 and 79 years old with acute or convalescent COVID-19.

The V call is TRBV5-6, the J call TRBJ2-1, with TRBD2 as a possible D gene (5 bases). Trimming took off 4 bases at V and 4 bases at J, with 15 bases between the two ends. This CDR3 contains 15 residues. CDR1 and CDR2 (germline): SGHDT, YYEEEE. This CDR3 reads CASSDDYSLYNEQFF. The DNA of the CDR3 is TGTGCCAGCAGCGACGACTATTCCTTATACAATGAGCAGTTCTTC. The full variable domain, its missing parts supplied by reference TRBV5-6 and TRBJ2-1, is DAGVTQSPTHLIKTRGQQVTLRCSPKSGHDTVSWYQQALGQGPQFIFQYYEEEERQRGNFPDRFSGHQFPNYSSELNVNALLLGDSALYLCASSDDYSLYNEQFFGPGTRLTVL.

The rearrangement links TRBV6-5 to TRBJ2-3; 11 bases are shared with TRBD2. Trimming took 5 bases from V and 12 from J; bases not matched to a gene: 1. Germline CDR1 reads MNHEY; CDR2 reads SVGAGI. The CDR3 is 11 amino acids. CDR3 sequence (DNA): TGTGCCAGCAGTCTAGCGGGGGGACAGTATTTT. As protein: CASSLAGGQYF.

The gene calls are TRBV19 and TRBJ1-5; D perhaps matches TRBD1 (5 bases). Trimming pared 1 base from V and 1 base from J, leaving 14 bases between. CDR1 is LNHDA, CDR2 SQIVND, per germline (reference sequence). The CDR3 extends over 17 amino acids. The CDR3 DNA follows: TGTGCCAGTAGTATAGCTCCCCCGGGGGTAAGCAATCAGCCCCAGCATTTT. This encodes CASSIAPPGVSNQPQHF.

CDR3 in DNA: TGTGCCAGCAGCTTGGCGGGGGGGAAAGAGACCCAGTACTTC. This codes for CASSLAGGKETQYF. The chain carries TRBV5-4 and TRBJ2-5; 8 positions match TRBD2. Unmatched junction bases numbered 1, after V lost 0 bases and J lost 3 bases. The germline V gene encodes CDR1 SGHNT and CDR2 YYREEE (reference sequence). This CDR3 has 14 residues.

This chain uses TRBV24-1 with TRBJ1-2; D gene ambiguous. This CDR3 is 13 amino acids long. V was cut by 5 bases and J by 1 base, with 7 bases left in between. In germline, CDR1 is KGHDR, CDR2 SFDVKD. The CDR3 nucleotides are TGTGCCACCAGTGTAGCAGATAACTATGGCTACACCTTC. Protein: CATSVADNYGYTF.

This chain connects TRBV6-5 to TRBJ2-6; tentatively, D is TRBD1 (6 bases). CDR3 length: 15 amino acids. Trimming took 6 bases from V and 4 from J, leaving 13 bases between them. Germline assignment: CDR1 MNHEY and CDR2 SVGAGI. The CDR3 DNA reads TGTGCCAGCAGCCTTTCAGGGGTCGGGGCCAACGTCCTGACTTTC. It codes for CASSLSGVGANVLTF.